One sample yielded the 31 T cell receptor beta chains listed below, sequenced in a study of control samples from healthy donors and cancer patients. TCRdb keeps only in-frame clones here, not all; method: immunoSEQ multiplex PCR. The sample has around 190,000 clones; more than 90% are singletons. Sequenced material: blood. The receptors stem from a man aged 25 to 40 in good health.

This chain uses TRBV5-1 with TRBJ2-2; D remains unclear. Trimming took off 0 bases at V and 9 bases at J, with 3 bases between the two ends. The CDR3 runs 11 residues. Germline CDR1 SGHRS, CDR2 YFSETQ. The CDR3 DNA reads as TGCGCCAGCAGCTTGGGTTGGGAGCTGTTTTTT. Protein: CASSLGWELFF.

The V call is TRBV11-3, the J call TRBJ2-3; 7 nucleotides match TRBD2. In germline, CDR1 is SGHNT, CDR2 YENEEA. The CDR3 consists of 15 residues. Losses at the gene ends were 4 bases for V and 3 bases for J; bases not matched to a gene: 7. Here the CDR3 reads CASSWGRERTDTQYF. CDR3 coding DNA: TGTGCCAGCAGCTGGGGGAGGGAAAGGACAGATACGCAGTATTTT.

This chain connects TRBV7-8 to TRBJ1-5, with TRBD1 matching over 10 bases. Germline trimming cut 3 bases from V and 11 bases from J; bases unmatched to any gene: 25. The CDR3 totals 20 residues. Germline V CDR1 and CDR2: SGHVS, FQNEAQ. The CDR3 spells CASSFLLPVKTGGKRGTQHF. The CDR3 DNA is TGTGCCAGCAGCTTCCTACTCCCCGTTAAGACAGGGGGCAAGAGAGGGACCCAGCATTTT. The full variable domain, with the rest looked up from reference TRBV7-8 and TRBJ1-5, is GAGVSQSPRYKVAKRGQDVALRCDPISGHVSLFWYQQALGQGPEFLTYFQNEAQLDKSGLPSDRFFAERPEGSVSTLKIQRTQQEDSAVYLCASSFLLPVKTGGKRGTQHFGDGTRLSIL.

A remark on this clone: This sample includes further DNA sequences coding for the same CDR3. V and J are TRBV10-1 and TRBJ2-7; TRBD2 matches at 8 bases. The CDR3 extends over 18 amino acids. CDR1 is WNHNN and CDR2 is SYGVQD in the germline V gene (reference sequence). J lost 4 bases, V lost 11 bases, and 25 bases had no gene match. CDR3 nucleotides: TGCGCCGGGCGGGAGGATGGGGTTGGGGGACCCCCAGGGTACGAGCAGTACTTC. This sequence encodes CAGREDGVGGPPGYEQYF.

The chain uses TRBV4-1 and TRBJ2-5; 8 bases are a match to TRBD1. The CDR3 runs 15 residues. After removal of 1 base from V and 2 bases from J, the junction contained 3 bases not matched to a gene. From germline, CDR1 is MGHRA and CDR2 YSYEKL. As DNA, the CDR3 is TGCGCCAGCAGCCAAGGGACAGGGACTCAAGAGACCCAGTACTTC. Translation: CASSQGTGTQETQYF.

The DNA of the CDR3 is TGTGCCAGCAGTCCTAACTGGGGCTCAGGGACGGCCGAGCAGTACTTC. It translates to CASSPNWGSGTAEQYF. This chain connects TRBV25-1 to TRBJ2-7; D assignment may be TRBD1 or TRBD2 (5 bases each). Germline assignment: CDR1 MGHDK and CDR2 SYGVNS. V was clipped by 5 bases and J by 6 bases, with 23 bases between them. CDR3 length: 16 residues.

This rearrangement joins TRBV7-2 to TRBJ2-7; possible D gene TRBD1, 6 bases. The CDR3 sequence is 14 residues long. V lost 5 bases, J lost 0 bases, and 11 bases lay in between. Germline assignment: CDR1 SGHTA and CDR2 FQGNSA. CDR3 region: CASSAGQSSYEQYF. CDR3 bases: TGTGCCAGCAGCGCAGGACAGAGCTCCTACGAGCAGTACTTC. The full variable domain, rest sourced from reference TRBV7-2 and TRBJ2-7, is GAGVSQSPSNKVTEKGKDVELRCDPISGHTALYWYRQSLGQGLEFLIYFQGNSAPDKSGLPSDRFSAERTGGSVSTLTIQRTQQEDSAVYLCASSAGQSSYEQYFGPGTRLTVT.

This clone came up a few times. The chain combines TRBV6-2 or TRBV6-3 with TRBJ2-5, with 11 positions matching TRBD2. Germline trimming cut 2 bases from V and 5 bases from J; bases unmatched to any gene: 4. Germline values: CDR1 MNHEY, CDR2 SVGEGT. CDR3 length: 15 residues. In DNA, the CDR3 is TGTGCCAGCAGTTACGGATCTAGCGGGGGGGAGACCCAGTACTTC. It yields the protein CASSYGSSGGETQYF.

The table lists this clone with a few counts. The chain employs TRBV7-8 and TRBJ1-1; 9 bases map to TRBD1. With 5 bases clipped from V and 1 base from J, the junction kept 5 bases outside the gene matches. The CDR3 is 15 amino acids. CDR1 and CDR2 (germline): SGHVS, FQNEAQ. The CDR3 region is CASSRDRGENTEAFF. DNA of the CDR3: TGTGCCAGCAGCCGAGACAGGGGGGAGAACACTGAAGCTTTCTTT.

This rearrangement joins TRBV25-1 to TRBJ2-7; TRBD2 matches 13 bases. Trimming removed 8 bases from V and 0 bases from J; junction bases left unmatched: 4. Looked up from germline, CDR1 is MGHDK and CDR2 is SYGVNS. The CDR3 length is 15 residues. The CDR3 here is CASSGTSGISYEQYF. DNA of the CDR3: TGTGCCAGCTCCGGGACTAGCGGGATCTCCTACGAGCAGTACTTC.

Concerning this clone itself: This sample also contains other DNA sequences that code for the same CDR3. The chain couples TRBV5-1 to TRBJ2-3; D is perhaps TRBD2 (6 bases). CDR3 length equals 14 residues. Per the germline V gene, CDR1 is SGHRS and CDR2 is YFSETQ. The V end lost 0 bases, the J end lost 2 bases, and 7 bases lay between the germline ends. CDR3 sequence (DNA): TGCGCCAGCAGCTTGGGGGACTCCACAGATACGCAGTATTTT. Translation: CASSLGDSTDTQYF.

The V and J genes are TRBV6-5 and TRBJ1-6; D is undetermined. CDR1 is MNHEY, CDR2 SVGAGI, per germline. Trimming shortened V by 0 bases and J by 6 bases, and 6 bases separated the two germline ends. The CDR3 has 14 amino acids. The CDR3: CASSYSLINSPLHF. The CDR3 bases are TGTGCCAGCAGTTACTCGCTGATTAATTCACCCCTCCACTTT.

CDR3 region: CASSDGEVAGGEQFF. The CDR3 nucleotides read TGTGCCAGCAGCGATGGGGAGGTAGCGGGAGGTGAGCAGTTCTTC. The chain recombines TRBV2 with TRBJ2-1; TRBD2 agrees at 10 bases. J gave up 9 bases and V 6 bases, and 11 bases lay outside the gene matches. Looked up from germline, CDR1 is SNHLY and CDR2 is FYNNEI. The CDR3 covers 15 residues. Full variable domain (remainder filled in from reference TRBV2 and TRBJ2-1): EPEVTQTPSHQVTQMGQEVILRCVPISNHLYFYWYRQILGQKVEFLVSFYNNEISEKSEIFDDQFSVERPDGSNFTLKIRSTKLEDSAMYFCASSDGEVAGGEQFFGPGTRLTVL.

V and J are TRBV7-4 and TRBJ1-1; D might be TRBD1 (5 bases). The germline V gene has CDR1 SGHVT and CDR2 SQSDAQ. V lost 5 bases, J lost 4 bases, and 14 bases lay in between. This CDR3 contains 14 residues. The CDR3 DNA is TGTGCCAGCAGCATATTGGGGGGATGCACTGAAGCTTTCTTT. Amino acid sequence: CASSILGGCTEAFF. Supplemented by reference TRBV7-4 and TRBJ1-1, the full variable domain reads GAGVSQSPRYKVAKRGRDVALRCDSISGHVTLYWYRQTLGQGSEVLTYSQSDAQRDKSGRPSGRFSAERPERSVSTLKIQRTEQGDSAVYLCASSILGGCTEAFFGQGTRLTVV.

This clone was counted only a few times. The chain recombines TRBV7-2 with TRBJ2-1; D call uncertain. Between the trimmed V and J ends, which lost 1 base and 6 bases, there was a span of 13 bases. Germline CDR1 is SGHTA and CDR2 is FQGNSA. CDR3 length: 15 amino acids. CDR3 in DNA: TGTGCCAGCAGCTTAGTAGAGCACTCCGGCAATGAGCAGTTCTTC. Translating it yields CASSLVEHSGNEQFF.

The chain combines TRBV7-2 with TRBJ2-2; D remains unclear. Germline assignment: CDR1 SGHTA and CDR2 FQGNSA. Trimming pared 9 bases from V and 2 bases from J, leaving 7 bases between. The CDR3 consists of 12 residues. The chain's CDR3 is CAREENTGELFF. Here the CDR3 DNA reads TGTGCCAGAGAAGAAAACACCGGGGAGCTGTTTTTT. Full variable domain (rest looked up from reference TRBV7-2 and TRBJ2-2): GAGVSQSPSNKVTEKGKDVELRCDPISGHTALYWYRQSLGQGLEFLIYFQGNSAPDKSGLPSDRFSAERTGGSVSTLTIQRTQQEDSAVYLCAREENTGELFFGEGSRLTVL.

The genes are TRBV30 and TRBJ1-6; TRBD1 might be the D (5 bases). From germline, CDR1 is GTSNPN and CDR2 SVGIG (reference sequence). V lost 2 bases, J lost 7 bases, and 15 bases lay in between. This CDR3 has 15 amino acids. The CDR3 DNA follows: TGTGCCTGGAGTTTAGTGGGGCAGGGCAATTCACCCCTCCACTTT. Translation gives CAWSLVGQGNSPLHF.

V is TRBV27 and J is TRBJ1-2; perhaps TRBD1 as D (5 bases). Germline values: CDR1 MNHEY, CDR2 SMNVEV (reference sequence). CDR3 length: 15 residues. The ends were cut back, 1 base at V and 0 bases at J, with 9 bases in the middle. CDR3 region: CASSLLGTANYGYTF. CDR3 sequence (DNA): TGTGCCAGCAGTTTATTGGGGACCGCTAACTATGGCTACACCTTC.

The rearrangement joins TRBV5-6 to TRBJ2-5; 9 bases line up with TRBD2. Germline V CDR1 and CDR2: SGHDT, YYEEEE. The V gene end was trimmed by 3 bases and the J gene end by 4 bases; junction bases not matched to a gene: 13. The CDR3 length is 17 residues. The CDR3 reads CASSSQIAGVVGETQYF. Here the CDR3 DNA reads TGTGCCAGCAGCTCTCAAATAGCGGGAGTGGTTGGAGAGACCCAGTACTTC. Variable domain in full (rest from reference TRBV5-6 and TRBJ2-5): DAGVTQSPTHLIKTRGQQVTLRCSPKSGHDTVSWYQQALGQGPQFIFQYYEEEERQRGNFPDRFSGHQFPNYSSELNVNALLLGDSALYLCASSSQIAGVVGETQYFGPGTRLLVL.

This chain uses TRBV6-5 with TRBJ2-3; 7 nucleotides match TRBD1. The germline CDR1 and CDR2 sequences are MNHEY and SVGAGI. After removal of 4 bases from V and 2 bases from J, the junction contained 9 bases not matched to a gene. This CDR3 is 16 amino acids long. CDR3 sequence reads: CASSSTPGQTTDTQYF. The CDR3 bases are TGTGCCAGCAGTTCCACTCCGGGACAGACCACAGATACGCAGTATTTT.

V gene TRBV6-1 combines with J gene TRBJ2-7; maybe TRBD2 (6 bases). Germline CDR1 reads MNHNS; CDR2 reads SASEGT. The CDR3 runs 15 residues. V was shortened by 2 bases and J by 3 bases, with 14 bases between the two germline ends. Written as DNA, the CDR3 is TGTGCCAGCAGTGAAACGTGGGGAGGAGGCTACGAGCAGTACTTC. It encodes CASSETWGGGYEQYF.

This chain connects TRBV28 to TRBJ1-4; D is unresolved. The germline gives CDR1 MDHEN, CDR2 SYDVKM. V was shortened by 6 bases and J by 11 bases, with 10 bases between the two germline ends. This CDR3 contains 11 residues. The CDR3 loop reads CASSTRRKLFF. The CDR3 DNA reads TGTGCCAGCAGCACCCGTCGGAAACTGTTTTTT.

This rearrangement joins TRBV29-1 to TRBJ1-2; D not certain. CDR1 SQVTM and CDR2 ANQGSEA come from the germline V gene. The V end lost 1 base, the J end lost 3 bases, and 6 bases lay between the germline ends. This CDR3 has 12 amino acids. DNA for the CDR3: TGCAGCGTTGAAGGGACGGACTATGGCTACACCTTC. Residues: CSVEGTDYGYTF.

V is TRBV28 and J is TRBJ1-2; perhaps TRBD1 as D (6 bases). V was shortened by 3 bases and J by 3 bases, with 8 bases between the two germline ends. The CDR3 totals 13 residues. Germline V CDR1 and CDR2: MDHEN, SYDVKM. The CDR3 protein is CASSLTGHYGYTF. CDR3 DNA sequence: TGTGCCAGCAGTTTGACAGGACACTATGGCTACACCTTC.

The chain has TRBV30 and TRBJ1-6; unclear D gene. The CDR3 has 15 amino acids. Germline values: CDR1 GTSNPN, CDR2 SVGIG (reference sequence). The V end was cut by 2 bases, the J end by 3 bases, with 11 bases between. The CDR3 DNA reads TGTGCCTGGAGTTCTGGACGAAACTATAATTCACCCCTCCACTTT. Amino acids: CAWSSGRNYNSPLHF.

CDR3 amino acids: CASSSQGRRVTEAFF. The CDR3 DNA follows: TGTGCCAGCAGTTCACAGGGGCGCAGGGTCACTGAAGCTTTCTTT. The V gene is TRBV6-5, the J gene TRBJ1-1, with 7 nucleotides matching TRBD1. Germline loops: CDR1 MNHEY, CDR2 SVGAGI. The V gene end was trimmed by 4 bases and the J gene end by 4 bases; junction bases not matched to a gene: 9. The CDR3 consists of 15 residues.

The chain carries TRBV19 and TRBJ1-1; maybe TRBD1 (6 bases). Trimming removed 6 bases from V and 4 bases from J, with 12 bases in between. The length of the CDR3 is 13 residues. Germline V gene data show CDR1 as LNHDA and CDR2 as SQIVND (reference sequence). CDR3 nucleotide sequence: TGTGCCAGTAGGCACAGGGAGAGCACTGAAGCTTTCTTT. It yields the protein CASRHRESTEAFF.

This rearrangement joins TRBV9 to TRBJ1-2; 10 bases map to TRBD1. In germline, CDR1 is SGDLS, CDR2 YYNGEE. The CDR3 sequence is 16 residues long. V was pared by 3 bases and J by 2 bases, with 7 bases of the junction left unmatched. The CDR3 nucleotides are TGTGCCAGCAGCGCAGAAATGGGACAGGGGAACTATGGCTACACCTTC. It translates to CASSAEMGQGNYGYTF.

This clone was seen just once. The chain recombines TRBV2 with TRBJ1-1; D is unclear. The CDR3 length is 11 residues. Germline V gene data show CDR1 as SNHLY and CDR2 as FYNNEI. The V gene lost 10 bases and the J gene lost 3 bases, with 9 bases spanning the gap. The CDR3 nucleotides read TGTGCCACCCGCCGGGACACTGAAGCTTTCTTT. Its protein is CATRRDTEAFF.

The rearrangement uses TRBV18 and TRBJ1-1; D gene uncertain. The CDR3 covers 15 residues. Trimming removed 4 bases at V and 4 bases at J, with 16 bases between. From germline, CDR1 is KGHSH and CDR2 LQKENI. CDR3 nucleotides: TGTGCCAGCTCACAAGTCGGGATTATGGTCACTGAAGCTTTCTTT. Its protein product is CASSQVGIMVTEAFF.

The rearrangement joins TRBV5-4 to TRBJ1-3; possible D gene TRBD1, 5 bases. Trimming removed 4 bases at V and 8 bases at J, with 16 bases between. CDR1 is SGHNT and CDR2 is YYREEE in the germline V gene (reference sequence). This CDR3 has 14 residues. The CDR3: CASSQATRGDTIYF. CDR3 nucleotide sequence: TGTGCCAGCAGCCAGGCCACCCGAGGGGACACCATATATTTT. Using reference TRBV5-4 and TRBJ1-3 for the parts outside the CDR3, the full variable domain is ETGVTQSPTHLIKTRGQQVTLRCSSQSGHNTVSWYQQALGQGPQFIFQYYREEENGRGNFPPRFSGLQFPNYSSELNVNALELDDSALYLCASSQATRGDTIYFGEGSWLTVV.